This T cell receptor (beta chain) was observed in a study of shared clonotypes between healthy human individuals. Study context: The donor group consisted of two women and a few men, aged 18 to 49. Study-level findings and limits: Sharing of clonotypes among donors was expected to vary with sequencing depth. Researchers found naive subsets generally carried larger estimated richness than memory subsets.

This clone was observed once. Its target is unknown. The CDR3 sequence is 16 residues long. CDR1 and CDR2 (germline): MDHEN, SYDVKM. V lost 7 bases and J lost 8; bases outside the gene matches: 12. Generated by immunoSEQ multiplex PCR, the TCRdb table keeps only in-frame clones and is missing some. There are 2 million to 2.5 million clones in the sample; roughly 93% occur only once, and roughly 0.36% lies in the top ten. This clonotype was sampled from a man between 18 and 35 years old in good health. Some clones in this sample may be carry-over from other donors' samples. The chain couples TRBV28 to TRBJ1-3, with 12 bases lining up with TRBD1. Sample: naive CD4+ T cells from PBMCs. Subset noted: CD45RA+ positively selected. The CDR3 region is CASTGTGGRVGDTIYF. The CDR3 DNA follows: TGTGCCAGCACGGGGACAGGGGGCCGGGTAGGGGACACCATATATTTT.